The clone carrying this TCR beta chain occurred many times. The data were obtained in a study of human T cells and chemical hapten exposure. For the study at large: TCR yield per sample varied, mainly due to pooled library volumes.

This CDR3 is 15 amino acids long. Germline V gene sequence: CDR1 SGHRS, CDR2 YFSETQ. V shed 1 base and J shed 1 base, with 10 bases lying between them. TCRdb independently ran MiXCR on the RACE reads; one entry per CDR3 protein. Counted here are under 100,000 distinct CDR3 sequences, around 9.6% occurring once; the ten biggest clones make up 2% to 2.5%. Sample time point: patch test 2, 6 weeks after DPC sensitization. Treatment given: therapeutic diphenylcyclopropenone sensitization with weekly scalp DPC. The TCR sequence derives from a woman aged 25 to 45 with alopecia areata. Some clones in this sample may be carry-over from other donors' samples. The material was whole blood, obtained in connection with sensitization to the hapten diphenylcyclopropenone (DPC). The chain recombines TRBV5-1 with TRBJ2-3; D might be TRBD1 or TRBD2, each matching 5 bases. The CDR3 DNA sequence: TGCGCCAGCAGCTTGCAGGGAGTGGGCACAGATACGCAGTATTTT. Its protein is CASSLQGVGTDTQYF. Combining the CDR3 with reference TRBV5-1 and TRBJ2-3 gives the whole variable domain KAGVTQTPRYLIKTRGQQVTLSCSPISGHRSVSWYQQTPGQGLQFLFEYFSETQRNKGNFPGRFSGRQFSNSRSEMNVSTLELGDSALYLCASSLQGVGTDTQYFGPGTRLTVL.